This TCR beta chain was captured by sequencing in a study of blood T cell repertoires in COVID-19. About the research overall: COVID-19 samples from acute and convalescent phases originated in the United States, Italy and Spain. T cells, B-cell-depleted T cells, or PBMCs provided the cDNA or gDNA that served as material.

Trimming pared 5 bases from V and 0 bases from J, leaving 7 bases between. The CDR3 sequence is 13 residues long. Germline V CDR1 and CDR2: SGHNT, YENEEA. In the source study's methods: The assay estimated nucleated cells by amplifying reference gene primers. This table comes from immunoSEQ multiplex PCR, and its TCRdb copy is limited to in-frame clones, with some not included. V and J calls and clone size are those listed in that table; D and trimming were worked out from the DNA. The repertoire has about 170,000 clones, around 83% of them found once; the top ten carry 15% to 20%. The chain has TRBV11-3 and TRBJ2-5; D gene uncertain. The source material was peripheral blood. The sequence derives from a woman aged 65 to 85 who had recovered from COVID-19. Written as DNA, the CDR3 is TGTGCCAGCAGCCCCCGTTACCAAGAGACCCAGTACTTC. Translating gives CASSPRYQETQYF.